This T cell receptor beta chain was retrieved from a study of blood T cells in healthy people across ages. Looking at the study overall: Template switching captured about one barcoded beta molecule per two T cells.

A J-beta primer mix and a sample-barcoded 5' primer were used in a second PCR of roughly 6 to 12 cycles. Each cDNA molecule was tagged by a template-switch adaptor with 12 random nucleotides. TCRdb itself ran the 5' RACE reads through MiXCR, one entry per CDR3 protein. The sample carries more than 650,000 distinct CDR3 sequences, approximately 21% recorded once. The CDR3 totals 16 residues. CDR1 and CDR2 (germline): KGHSH, LQKENI. V lost 4 bases to trimming and J lost 2 bases, with 16 bases between them. The TCR sequence derives from a man in his 70s in good health. The chain uses TRBV18 and TRBJ2-3; no definite D call. Sequences were obtained from blood. The CDR3 nucleotides are TGTGCCAGCTCACAATCCTCACGGAGCATCACAGATACGCAGTATTTT. Amino acid sequence: CASSQSSRSITDTQYF.